This entry is about one T cell receptor (beta chain). The repertoire was sequenced with immunoSEQ multiplex PCR; TCRdb's copy has only in-frame clones and lacks some. The sample comprises about 280,000 clones, less than 85% of which are singletons, and 2.5% rests with the top ten. This record belongs to a study of blood T cell repertoires in COVID-19. V was shortened by 8 bases and J by 5 bases, with 22 bases between the two germline ends. This CDR3 has 16 residues. Germline V gene lookup returns CDR1 LNHDA and CDR2 SQIVND (reference sequence). This receptor was taken from a woman between 45 and 65 years old who had recovered from COVID-19. The sequencing input was PBMCs or T cells enriched from blood (not recorded which). V usage is TRBV19 and J usage is TRBJ2-1; TRBD2 might be the D (6 bases). As DNA, the CDR3 is TGTGCCAGTGCTCTAGATGAGGGACTGCAACACAATGAGCAGTTCTTC. It codes for CASALDEGLQHNEQFF.